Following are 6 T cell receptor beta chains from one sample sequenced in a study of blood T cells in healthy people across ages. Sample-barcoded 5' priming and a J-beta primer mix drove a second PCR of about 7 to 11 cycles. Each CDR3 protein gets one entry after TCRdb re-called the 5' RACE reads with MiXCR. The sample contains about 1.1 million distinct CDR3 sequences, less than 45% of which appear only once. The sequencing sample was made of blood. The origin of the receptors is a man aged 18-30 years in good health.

The chain's CDR3 is CSARPSHGDYQFF. The CDR3 DNA is TGCAGTGCAAGACCCTCCCATGGGGACTATCAGTTCTTC. The rearrangement links TRBV20-1 to TRBJ2-1; TRBD2 matches 7 bases. V was clipped by 6 bases and J by 13 bases; unmatched bases: 15. The CDR3 covers 13 residues. CDR1 and CDR2 (germline): DFQATT, SNEGSKA (reference sequence).

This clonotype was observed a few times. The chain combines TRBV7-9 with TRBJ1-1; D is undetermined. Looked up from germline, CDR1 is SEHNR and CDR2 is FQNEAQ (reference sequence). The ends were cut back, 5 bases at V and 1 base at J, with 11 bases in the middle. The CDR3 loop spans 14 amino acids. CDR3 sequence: CASSPDGPNTEAFF. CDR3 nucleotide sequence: TGTGCCAGCAGCCCGGACGGACCGAACACTGAAGCTTTCTTT.

CDR3 sequence: CASSYPDREQYF. DNA of the CDR3: TGTGCCAGCAGTTACCCAGACAGGGAGCAGTACTTC. This sequence joins TRBV6-6 and TRBJ2-7; TRBD1 is a possible D gene (6 bases). Germline V gives CDR1 MNHNY, CDR2 SVGAGI (reference sequence). V dropped 2 bases and J dropped 7 bases, with 9 bases sitting between them. This CDR3 contains 12 residues.

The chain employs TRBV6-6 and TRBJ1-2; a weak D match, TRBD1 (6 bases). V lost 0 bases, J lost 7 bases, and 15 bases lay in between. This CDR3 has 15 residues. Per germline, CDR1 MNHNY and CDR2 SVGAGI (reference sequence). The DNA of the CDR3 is TGTGCCAGCAGTTACTCCTGGGCAGGGGAGGGTGGCTACACCTTC. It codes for CASSYSWAGEGGYTF.

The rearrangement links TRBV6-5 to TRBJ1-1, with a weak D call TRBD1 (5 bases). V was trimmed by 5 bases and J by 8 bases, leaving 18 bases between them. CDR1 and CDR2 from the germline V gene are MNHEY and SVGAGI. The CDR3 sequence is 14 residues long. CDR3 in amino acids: CASSETGAITEAFF. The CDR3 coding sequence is TGTGCCAGCAGTGAGACTGGGGCTATCACAGAAGCTTTCTTT.

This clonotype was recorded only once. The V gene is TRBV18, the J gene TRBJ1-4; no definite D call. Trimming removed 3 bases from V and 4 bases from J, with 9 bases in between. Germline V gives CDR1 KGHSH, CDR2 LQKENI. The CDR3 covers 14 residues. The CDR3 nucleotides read TGTGCCAGCTCACCGGGCAGTGGTAATGAAAAACTGTTTTTT. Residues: CASSPGSGNEKLFF.